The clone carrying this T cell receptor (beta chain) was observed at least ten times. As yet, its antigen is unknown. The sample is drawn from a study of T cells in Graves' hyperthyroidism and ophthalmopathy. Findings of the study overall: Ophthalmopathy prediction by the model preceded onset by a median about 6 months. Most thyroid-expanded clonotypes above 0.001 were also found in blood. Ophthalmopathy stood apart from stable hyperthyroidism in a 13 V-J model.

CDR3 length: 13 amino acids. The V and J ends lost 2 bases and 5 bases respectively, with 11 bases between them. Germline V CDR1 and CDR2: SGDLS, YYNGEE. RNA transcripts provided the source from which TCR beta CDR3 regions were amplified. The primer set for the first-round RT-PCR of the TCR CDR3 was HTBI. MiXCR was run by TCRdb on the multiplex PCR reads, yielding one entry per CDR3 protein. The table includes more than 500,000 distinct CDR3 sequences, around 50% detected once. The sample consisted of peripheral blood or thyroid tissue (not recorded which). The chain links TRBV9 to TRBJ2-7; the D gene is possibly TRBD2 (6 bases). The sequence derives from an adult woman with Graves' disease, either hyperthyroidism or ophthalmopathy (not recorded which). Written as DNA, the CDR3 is TGTGCCAGCAGCGTGGAGGGAGAGGACGAGCAGTACTTC. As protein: CASSVEGEDEQYF.